This is a list of T cell receptor beta chains from one sample in a study of cytomegalovirus exposure and HLA in healthy donors. Sequenced by immunoSEQ multiplex PCR; TCRdb stores in-frame clones only, minus some. The table has under 200,000 clones, 84% seen once. Sequencing was carried out using PBMCs. All receptors come from a boy between 10 and 17 years old in good health and CMV-seronegative. CDR3s include the opening cysteine and the closing phenylalanine or tryptophan. The order of the fields is V gene, J gene, clone size, D gene, CDR3 protein, CDR3 DNA. A D gene is named only where the DNA matches it firmly. Size tells how often a clone was seen (once, few, many) or the class of an expanded clone, and some rows leave it out.

V gene: TRBV2
J gene: TRBJ2-5
clone size: -
D gene: TRBD2
CDR3 protein: CASSEGTLAGGGETQYF
CDR3 DNA: TGTGCCAGCAGTGAGGGGACTCTAGCGGGAGGAGGAGAGACCCAGTACTTC

V gene: TRBV6-1
J gene: TRBJ1-2
clone size: -
D gene: -
CDR3 protein: CASSADRPGYGYTF
CDR3 DNA: TGTGCCAGCAGTGCCGACAGGCCGGGCTATGGCTACACCTTC

V gene: TRBV29-1
J gene: TRBJ2-4
clone size: -
D gene: -
CDR3 protein: CSVGGLAKNIQYF
CDR3 DNA: TGCAGCGTGGGGGGACTAGCCAAAAACATTCAGTACTTC

V gene: TRBV18
J gene: TRBJ2-7
clone size: -
D gene: -
CDR3 protein: CASSPPVQGTYEQYF
CDR3 DNA: TGTGCCAGCTCACCACCGGTACAGGGAACCTACGAGCAGTACTTC

V gene: TRBV30
J gene: TRBJ2-7
clone size: -
D gene: -
CDR3 protein: CAWSLYGRWGGYEQYF
CDR3 DNA: TGTGCCTGGAGTTTGTATGGGAGGTGGGGTGGGTACGAGCAGTACTTC

V gene: TRBV5-6
J gene: TRBJ2-1
clone size: -
D gene: TRBD1
CDR3 protein: CASSLNLVGQGVLEQFF
CDR3 DNA: TGTGCCAGCAGCTTGAATCTCGTAGGACAGGGGGTATTAGAGCAGTTCTTC

V gene: TRBV5-1
J gene: TRBJ2-7
clone size: -
D gene: TRBD2
CDR3 protein: CASSGTSGSVEQYF
CDR3 DNA: TGCGCCAGCAGCGGCACTAGCGGGAGTGTCGAGCAGTACTTC

V gene: TRBV27
J gene: TRBJ2-7
clone size: -
D gene: -
CDR3 protein: CASSLIREISYEQYF
CDR3 DNA: TGTGCCAGCAGTTTAATACGGGAAATCTCCTACGAGCAGTACTTC

V gene: TRBV6-6
J gene: TRBJ2-7
clone size: -
D gene: -
CDR3 protein: CACGRQGFSYEQYF
CDR3 DNA: TGTGCCTGCGGGCGGCAGGGGTTCTCCTACGAGCAGTACTTC

V gene: TRBV11-2
J gene: TRBJ1-1
clone size: -
D gene: -
CDR3 protein: CASSPGGLRIEAFF
CDR3 DNA: TGTGCCAGCAGCCCTGGGGGCCTGAGGATTGAAGCTTTCTTT

V gene: TRBV13
J gene: TRBJ1-1
clone size: -
D gene: -
CDR3 protein: CASSLRQAVEAFF
CDR3 DNA: TGTGCCAGCAGCTTAAGACAGGCGGTTGAAGCTTTCTTT

V gene: TRBV13
J gene: TRBJ1-5
clone size: -
D gene: TRBD1
CDR3 protein: CASSSGTGGFQPQHF
CDR3 DNA: TGTGCCAGCAGCTCCGGGACAGGGGGCTTTCAGCCCCAGCATTTT

V gene: TRBV29-1
J gene: TRBJ2-7
clone size: -
D gene: -
CDR3 protein: CSVVTYEQYF
CDR3 DNA: TGCAGCGTTGTGACTTACGAGCAGTACTTC

V gene: TRBV5-4
J gene: TRBJ1-2
clone size: -
D gene: -
CDR3 protein: CASNGQGLTYGYTF
CDR3 DNA: TGTGCCAGCAATGGGCAGGGATTAACCTATGGCTACACCTTC

V gene: TRBV5-1
J gene: TRBJ2-1
clone size: -
D gene: TRBD2
CDR3 protein: CASSFTGGLVDEQFF
CDR3 DNA: TGCGCCAGCAGCTTTACGGGAGGGCTCGTGGATGAGCAGTTCTTC

V gene: TRBV7-8
J gene: TRBJ2-7
clone size: -
D gene: TRBD1
CDR3 protein: CASSLTGKGYEQYF
CDR3 DNA: TGTGCCAGCAGCTTGACAGGGAAGGGCTACGAGCAGTACTTC

V gene: TRBV5-4
J gene: TRBJ2-5
clone size: -
D gene: -
CDR3 protein: CASSTGTIQETQYF
CDR3 DNA: TGTGCCAGCAGCACTGGGACAATACAAGAGACCCAGTACTTC

V gene: TRBV5-1
J gene: TRBJ2-1
clone size: once
D gene: -
CDR3 protein: CASSSGWDEQFF
CDR3 DNA: TGCGCCAGCAGCTCCGGGTGGGATGAGCAGTTCTTC

V gene: TRBV13
J gene: TRBJ1-2
clone size: -
D gene: TRBD1
CDR3 protein: CASSFGTGRPVYGYTF
CDR3 DNA: TGTGCCAGCAGCTTCGGGACAGGCCGTCCCGTCTATGGCTACACCTTC

V gene: TRBV7-9
J gene: TRBJ1-3
clone size: few
D gene: -
CDR3 protein: CASNSGLGNTIYF
CDR3 DNA: TGTGCCAGCAACTCGGGACTTGGAAACACCATATATTTT

V gene: TRBV29-1
J gene: TRBJ1-1
clone size: -
D gene: -
CDR3 protein: CSVGTVEAFF
CDR3 DNA: TGCAGCGTGGGTACAGTTGAAGCTTTCTTT

V gene: TRBV5-4
J gene: TRBJ2-7
clone size: -
D gene: TRBD2
CDR3 protein: CASSTGTSGRVYEQYF
CDR3 DNA: TGTGCCAGCAGTACCGGGACTAGCGGGAGGGTGTACGAGCAGTACTTC

V gene: TRBV28
J gene: TRBJ1-4
clone size: -
D gene: -
CDR3 protein: CASRGGPTEKLFF
CDR3 DNA: TGTGCCAGCAGGGGGGGGCCTACTGAAAAACTGTTTTTT

V gene: TRBV18
J gene: TRBJ1-2
clone size: -
D gene: -
CDR3 protein: CASSPRGQTPLYGYTF
CDR3 DNA: TGTGCCAGCTCACCCCGAGGACAGACGCCCCTCTATGGCTACACCTTC

V gene: TRBV7-2
J gene: TRBJ2-1
clone size: once
D gene: -
CDR3 protein: CASSLELVQVGFF
CDR3 DNA: TGTGCCAGCAGCTTAGAGTTGGTGCAGGTAGGGTTCTTC

V gene: TRBV25-1
J gene: TRBJ2-7
clone size: -
D gene: -
CDR3 protein: CASSDRGGGGANSYEQYF
CDR3 DNA: TGTGCCAGCAGTGATCGAGGAGGGGGCGGGGCGAACTCCTACGAGCAGTACTTC

V gene: TRBV4-3
J gene: TRBJ1-5
clone size: -
D gene: -
CDR3 protein: CASSQDFGTGGQGDQPQHF
CDR3 DNA: TGCGCCAGCAGCCAAGATTTTGGGACGGGGGGCCAGGGAGATCAGCCCCAGCATTTT

V gene: TRBV28
J gene: TRBJ2-7
clone size: -
D gene: TRBD1
CDR3 protein: CASSSHIPDRGRLYEQYF
CDR3 DNA: TGTGCCAGCAGTTCCCATATCCCCGACAGGGGGCGTCTCTACGAGCAGTACTTC

V gene: TRBV25-1
J gene: TRBJ1-3
clone size: -
D gene: TRBD1
CDR3 protein: CASSSRTGWKNSGNTIYF
CDR3 DNA: TGTGCCAGCAGTAGTCGGACAGGGTGGAAGAACTCTGGAAACACCATATATTTT

V gene: TRBV12-5
J gene: TRBJ2-1
clone size: -
D gene: TRBD2
CDR3 protein: CASGPQLAGLYNEQFF
CDR3 DNA: TGTGCTAGTGGGCCACAACTAGCGGGGCTATACAATGAGCAGTTCTTC

V gene: TRBV11-1
J gene: TRBJ1-2
clone size: -
D gene: TRBD1
CDR3 protein: CASSPRTGILRGYTF
CDR3 DNA: TGTGCCAGCAGCCCGCGGACAGGTATCCTGAGGGGCTACACCTTC

V gene: TRBV7-9
J gene: TRBJ2-1
clone size: -
D gene: TRBD1
CDR3 protein: CASRFKPGQGYNEQFF
CDR3 DNA: TGTGCCAGCAGGTTTAAACCGGGACAGGGCTACAATGAGCAGTTCTTC

V gene: TRBV13
J gene: TRBJ1-1
clone size: -
D gene: TRBD1
CDR3 protein: CASSFGTGAGNTEAFF
CDR3 DNA: TGTGCCAGCAGCTTCGGGACAGGGGCGGGGAACACTGAAGCTTTCTTT

V gene: TRBV29-1
J gene: TRBJ1-1
clone size: -
D gene: -
CDR3 protein: CSVPPNRNTEAFF
CDR3 DNA: TGCAGCGTCCCTCCAAACAGGAACACTGAAGCTTTCTTT

V gene: TRBV10-3
J gene: TRBJ1-6
clone size: -
D gene: -
CDR3 protein: CAISESRQTSSYNSPLHF
CDR3 DNA: TGTGCCATCAGTGAGTCACGACAGACAAGCTCCTATAATTCACCCCTCCACTTT

V gene: TRBV18
J gene: TRBJ1-2
clone size: few
D gene: -
CDR3 protein: CASSPGAGENYGYTF
CDR3 DNA: TGTGCCAGCTCACCGGGAGCAGGCGAAAACTATGGCTACACCTTC

V gene: TRBV7-2
J gene: TRBJ2-7
clone size: -
D gene: TRBD1
CDR3 protein: CASSSQTGSYEQYF
CDR3 DNA: TGTGCCAGCAGCTCCCAGACAGGGTCCTACGAGCAGTACTTC

V gene: TRBV7-2
J gene: TRBJ1-2
clone size: -
D gene: TRBD1
CDR3 protein: CASSLLGQGAPYTF
CDR3 DNA: TGTGCCAGCAGCTTACTCGGACAGGGGGCACCCTACACCTTC

V gene: TRBV10-3
J gene: TRBJ2-1
clone size: -
D gene: TRBD1
CDR3 protein: CAIRAGQAPYNEQFF
CDR3 DNA: TGTGCCATCAGGGCGGGACAGGCCCCCTACAATGAGCAGTTCTTC

V gene: TRBV5-1
J gene: TRBJ2-1
clone size: -
D gene: TRBD2
CDR3 protein: CASSLQLAVLSYNEQFF
CDR3 DNA: TGCGCCAGCAGCTTGCAACTAGCGGTACTCTCCTACAATGAGCAGTTCTTC

V gene: TRBV6-1
J gene: TRBJ1-2
clone size: -
D gene: -
CDR3 protein: CASRLRGYGYTF
CDR3 DNA: TGTGCCAGCCGACTGCGGGGCTATGGCTACACCTTC

V gene: TRBV27
J gene: TRBJ1-5
clone size: -
D gene: TRBD1
CDR3 protein: CASSSILWTGARNQPQHF
CDR3 DNA: TGTGCCAGCAGTTCTATACTCTGGACAGGGGCCCGTAATCAGCCCCAGCATTTT

V gene: TRBV7-2
J gene: TRBJ1-6
clone size: -
D gene: -
CDR3 protein: CASSHGVNRSNSPLHF
CDR3 DNA: TGTGCCAGCAGCCACGGGGTTAACAGATCGAACTCACCCCTCCACTTT

V gene: TRBV9
J gene: TRBJ2-7
clone size: -
D gene: TRBD1
CDR3 protein: CASSVGTGTTYEQYF
CDR3 DNA: TGTGCCAGCAGCGTAGGGACAGGGACCACCTACGAGCAGTACTTC

V gene: TRBV9
J gene: TRBJ1-6
clone size: -
D gene: TRBD1
CDR3 protein: CASSPEGQGFSPLHF
CDR3 DNA: TGTGCCAGCAGCCCGGAGGGACAGGGGTTTTCACCCCTCCACTTT

V gene: TRBV28
J gene: TRBJ1-1
clone size: once
D gene: -
CDR3 protein: CASSFLQVMNTEAFF
CDR3 DNA: TGTGCCAGCAGTTTCTTACAGGTTATGAACACTGAAGCTTTCTTT

V gene: TRBV5-6
J gene: TRBJ2-1
clone size: once
D gene: TRBD2
CDR3 protein: CASSLAAGSSYNEQFF
CDR3 DNA: TGTGCCAGCAGCTTGGCAGCGGGGAGCTCCTACAATGAGCAGTTCTTC

V gene: TRBV27
J gene: TRBJ2-3
clone size: -
D gene: -
CDR3 protein: CASSSVAVSTDTQYF
CDR3 DNA: TGTGCCAGCAGTTCCGTAGCGGTTAGCACAGATACGCAGTATTTT

V gene: TRBV11-2
J gene: TRBJ2-7
clone size: -
D gene: TRBD1
CDR3 protein: CASRRPGTGASEQYF
CDR3 DNA: TGTGCCAGCAGGCGTCCCGGGACAGGGGCTTCCGAGCAGTACTTC

V gene: TRBV16
J gene: TRBJ1-2
clone size: -
D gene: TRBD1
CDR3 protein: CASSHSRDRGYYGYTF
CDR3 DNA: TGTGCCAGCAGCCATTCCAGGGACAGGGGTTACTATGGCTACACCTTC

V gene: TRBV27
J gene: TRBJ2-7
clone size: -
D gene: TRBD1
CDR3 protein: CASHSPGQVYEQYF
CDR3 DNA: TGTGCCAGCCATTCACCTGGACAGGTCTACGAGCAGTACTTC

V gene: TRBV5-7
J gene: TRBJ2-5
clone size: -
D gene: -
CDR3 protein: CASSLECTREETQYF
CDR3 DNA: TGTGCCAGCAGCTTGGAGTGTACAAGGGAGGAGACCCAGTACTTC

V gene: TRBV11-2
J gene: TRBJ2-7
clone size: -
D gene: -
CDR3 protein: CASSLWTGEQYF
CDR3 DNA: TGTGCCAGCAGCCTTTGGACGGGGGAGCAGTACTTC

V gene: TRBV5-6
J gene: TRBJ2-7
clone size: few
D gene: -
CDR3 protein: CASSLRVTYEQYF
CDR3 DNA: TGTGCCAGCAGCTTAAGAGTAACCTACGAGCAGTACTTC

V gene: TRBV5-8
J gene: TRBJ1-6
clone size: once
D gene: TRBD1
CDR3 protein: CASSAKDRGVSSPLHF
CDR3 DNA: TGTGCCAGCAGCGCGAAGGACAGGGGAGTAAGTTCACCCCTCCACTTT

V gene: TRBV6-1
J gene: TRBJ2-7
clone size: -
D gene: -
CDR3 protein: CASSEIGLGTDF
CDR3 DNA: TGTGCCAGCAGCGAAATAGGACTGGGCACGGACTTC

V gene: TRBV11-2
J gene: TRBJ2-1
clone size: -
D gene: TRBD2
CDR3 protein: CASSPRRRGAGYNEQFF
CDR3 DNA: TGTGCCAGCAGCCCCCGTAGGCGGGGGGCGGGATACAATGAGCAGTTCTTC

V gene: TRBV19
J gene: TRBJ1-4
clone size: -
D gene: -
CDR3 protein: CASSHLGDRASGRANEKLFF
CDR3 DNA: TGTGCCAGTAGCCATCTCGGAGATCGAGCGAGCGGGAGGGCTAATGAAAAACTGTTTTTT

V gene: TRBV28
J gene: TRBJ1-2
clone size: -
D gene: TRBD1
CDR3 protein: CASSLDRGSYGYTF
CDR3 DNA: TGTGCCAGCAGCCTGGACAGGGGTAGCTATGGCTACACCTTC

V gene: TRBV6-5
J gene: TRBJ1-2
clone size: few
D gene: -
CDR3 protein: CASSWGEGGYTF
CDR3 DNA: TGTGCCAGCAGTTGGGGGGAAGGGGGCTACACCTTC